This T cell receptor (beta chain) was found in a study of shared clonotypes between healthy human individuals. This clone was detected a few times. Clones were sequenced by immunoSEQ multiplex PCR, and TCRdb holds only the in-frame ones, with some missing. The top ten clones hold 30% to 40% of a sample with roughly 720,000 clones, roughly 87% of them seen once. In germline, CDR1 is MGHRA, CDR2 YSYEKL. Trimming stripped 2 bases from V and 8 bases from J, with 12 bases between. The CDR3 is made up of 13 amino acids. The V call is TRBV4-1, the J call TRBJ1-1; tentatively, D is TRBD1 (5 bases). The clonotype was recovered from a man between 18 and 29 years old in good health. Some clones in this sample may be carry-over from other donors' samples. The sample taken for sequencing was memory CD8+ T cells from PBMCs. As to subset: CD45RO+ cells pooled with CCR7-negative TemRA cells. CDR3 residues: CASSQIGTEEAFF. CDR3 nucleotides: TGCGCCAGCAGCCAAATAGGGACGGAAGAAGCTTTCTTT.